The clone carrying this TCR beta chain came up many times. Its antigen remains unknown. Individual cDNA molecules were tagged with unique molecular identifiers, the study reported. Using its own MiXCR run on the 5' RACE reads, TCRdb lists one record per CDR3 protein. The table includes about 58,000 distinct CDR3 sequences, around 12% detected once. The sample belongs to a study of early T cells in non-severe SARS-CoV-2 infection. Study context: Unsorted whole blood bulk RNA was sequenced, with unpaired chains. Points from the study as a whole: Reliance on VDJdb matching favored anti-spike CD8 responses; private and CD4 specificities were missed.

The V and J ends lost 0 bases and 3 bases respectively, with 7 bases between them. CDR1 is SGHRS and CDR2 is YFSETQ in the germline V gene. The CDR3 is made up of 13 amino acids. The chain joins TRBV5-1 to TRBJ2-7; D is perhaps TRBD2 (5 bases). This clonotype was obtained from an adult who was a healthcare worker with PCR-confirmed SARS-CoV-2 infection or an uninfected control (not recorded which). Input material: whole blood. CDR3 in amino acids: CASSLAGVYEQYF. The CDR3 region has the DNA TGCGCCAGCAGCTTGGCCGGGGTCTACGAGCAGTACTTC.